This paragraph covers one T cell receptor beta chain sequence. What it binds is unknown. A much larger clone is a single base away; this may be a read error. CDR3 length equals 17 residues. Trimming cost V 5 bases and J 2 bases, with 19 bases left between them. Germline V CDR1 and CDR2: LNHDA, SQIVND (reference sequence). The record originates from a study of glioma-infiltrating T cells. Study findings and constraints: CDR3 overlap between tissue and blood was very small.

Amplification of TCR alpha and beta CDR3 regions from RNA used iRepertoire nested multiplex PCR. MiXCR, applied by TCRdb to the multiplex PCR reads, yields one record per CDR3 protein. In the table there are about 190,000 distinct CDR3 sequences, 25% to 35% of which are singletons. V and J are TRBV19 and TRBJ1-5; D not certain. The sequenced material came from glioma tissue, nonneoplastic brain tissue, or PBMCs (not recorded which). This receptor was taken from a human donor with low-grade glioma or glioblastoma, undergoing nonglioma brain surgery, or in good health (not recorded which). CDR3 sequence reads: CASSPFRGGSGNQPQHF. Written as DNA, the CDR3 is TGTGCCAGTAGTCCCTTCCGTGGAGGGAGCGGCAATCAGCCCCAGCATTTT.